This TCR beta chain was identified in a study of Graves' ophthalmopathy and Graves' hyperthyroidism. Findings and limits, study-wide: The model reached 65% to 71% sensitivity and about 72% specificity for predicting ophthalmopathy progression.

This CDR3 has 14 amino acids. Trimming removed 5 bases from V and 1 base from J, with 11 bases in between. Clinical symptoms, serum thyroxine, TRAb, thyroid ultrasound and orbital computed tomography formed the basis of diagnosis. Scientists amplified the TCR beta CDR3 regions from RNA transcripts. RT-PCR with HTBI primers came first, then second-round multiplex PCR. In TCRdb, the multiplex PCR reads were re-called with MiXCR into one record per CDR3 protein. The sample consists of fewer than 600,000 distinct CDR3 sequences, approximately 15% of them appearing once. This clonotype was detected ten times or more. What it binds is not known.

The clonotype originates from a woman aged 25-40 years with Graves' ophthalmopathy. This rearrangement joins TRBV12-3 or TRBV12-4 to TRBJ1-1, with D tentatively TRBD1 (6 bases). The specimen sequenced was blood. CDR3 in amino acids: CASSPDRTNTEAFF. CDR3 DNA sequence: TGTGCCAGCAGTCCCGACAGGACGAACACTGAAGCTTTCTTT.